This T cell receptor (beta chain) derives from a study of shared T cell receptors in the human thymus. The V and J ends lost 5 bases and 3 bases respectively, with 14 bases between them. Germline V gives CDR1 SNHLY, CDR2 FYNNEI. The CDR3 totals 15 residues. Measured with immunoSEQ multiplex PCR; TCRdb has only the in-frame clones, and not every one. This table holds 500,000 to 850,000 clones, about 90% found once. These data were also filed under a second study, of human thymus T cells. That investigation notes: Healthy Finnish infants undergoing corrective surgery for congenital heart defects were used as donors.

The TCR originated in a boy younger than two with a congenital heart defect. The V call is TRBV2, the J call TRBJ1-5; possible D gene TRBD1, 5 bases. Sequencing was done on a sample of thymocytes. The DNA for the CDR3 is TGTGCCAGCAGTAATGGGGCAGGACACAATCAGCCCCAGCATTTT. It specifies CASSNGAGHNQPQHF.